The source of this T cell receptor beta chain is a study of shared clonotypes between healthy human individuals. The assay ran at deep level. TCRdb keeps only in-frame clones here, not all; method: immunoSEQ multiplex PCR. The sample yields 850,000 to 1,200,000 clones, 70% to 80% seen once. CDR1 and CDR2 (germline): SGHRS, YFSETQ. CDR3 length: 13 residues. V gave up 5 bases and J gave up 2 bases, with 5 bases separating them. Every one of the donors was a Caucasian adult that lived in Nashville, Tennessee. The sequenced material came from memory CD4+ T cells sorted from blood. The subset here: CD45RA-negative fraction. The TCR originated in a young man in good health. The chain joins TRBV5-1 to TRBJ2-6; D gene ambiguous. The CDR3 region has the DNA TGCGCCAGCAGGCTGACTGGGGCCAACGTCCTGACTTTC. Translation: CASRLTGANVLTF.